The next 12 T cell receptor beta chains were all read from a single sample in a study of cytomegalovirus exposure and HLA in healthy donors. The PCR made use of 60 Vbeta and 13 Jbeta primers. Sequencing used immunoSEQ multiplex PCR; TCRdb keeps in-frame clones, though not all of them. The sample carries 150,000 to 200,000 clones, 70% recorded once. The sample was PBMCs. The receptors were sampled from a man in his late teens or twenties in good health and CMV-seropositive.

This clone was counted only a few times. The rearrangement uses TRBV6-5 and TRBJ1-2; TRBD1 agrees at 7 bases. This CDR3 region has 15 residues. V trimming: 5 bases; J trimming: 2 bases; junction bases outside the gene matches: 8. The germline gives CDR1 MNHEY, CDR2 SVGAGI. In nucleotides, the CDR3 is TGTGCCAGCAGTCCCGGGACAGCTCCAAACTATGGCTACACCTTC. Translating it yields CASSPGTAPNYGYTF.

Only a few counts were recorded for this clone. The rearrangement joins TRBV13 to TRBJ2-2; 7 bases are a match to TRBD2. Germline CDR1 and CDR2: PRHDT and FYEKMQ (reference sequence). This CDR3 has 19 amino acids. The V and J ends lost 4 bases and 2 bases, in that order; junction bases with no gene match: 16. The CDR3 sequence: CASSSRYKTSRSNTGELFF. The CDR3 bases are TGTGCCAGCAGCTCGCGCTACAAGACTAGCCGCTCTAACACCGGGGAGCTGTTTTTT. Drawing the rest from reference TRBV13 and TRBJ2-2, the complete variable domain is AAGVIQSPRHLIKEKRETATLKCYPIPRHDTVYWYQQGPGQDPQFLISFYEKMQSDKGSIPDRFSAQQFSDYHSELNMSSLELGDSALYFCASSSRYKTSRSNTGELFFGEGSRLTVL.

This chain uses TRBV5-1 with TRBJ1-1; 7 positions agree with TRBD1. This CDR3 has 16 residues. Germline V lookup: CDR1 SGHRS, CDR2 YFSETQ. V dropped 5 bases and J dropped 4; count of bases not matched to a gene: 14. The CDR3 is CASRTEGAVVGTEAFF. The CDR3 bases are TGCGCCAGCAGAACGGAGGGGGCGGTTGTTGGCACTGAAGCTTTCTTT.

The sample holds one count of this clone. The chain couples TRBV27 to TRBJ1-1; 7 positions agree with TRBD1. The germline CDR1 and CDR2 sequences are MNHEY and SMNVEV (reference sequence). V lost 5 bases and J lost 5; bases outside the gene matches: 8. The CDR3 is made up of 14 amino acids. In DNA form, the CDR3 reads TGTGCCAGCAGTACAGGGGAGAGGAGAACTGAAGCTTTCTTT. It yields the protein CASSTGERRTEAFF.

The J gene is TRBJ2-2, the V gene TRBV19; 7 bases are shared with TRBD2. V lost 8 bases to trimming and J lost 6 bases; unmatched junction nucleotides: 12. The germline V gene has CDR1 LNHDA and CDR2 SQIVND (reference sequence). The CDR3 extends over 15 amino acids. The CDR3 sequence: CASSAPGGIAGELFF. Written as DNA, the CDR3 is TGTGCCAGTTCAGCACCCGGGGGGATTGCCGGGGAGCTGTTTTTT. The variable domain in full, completed from reference TRBV19 and TRBJ2-2, reads DGGITQSPKYLFRKEGQNVTLSCEQNLNHDAMYWYRQDPGQGLRLIYYSQIVNDFQKGDIAEGYSVSREKKESFPLTVTSAQKNPTAFYLCASSAPGGIAGELFFGEGSRLTVL.

This clone was seen more than once but under ten times. The chain uses TRBV11-3 and TRBJ2-7; possible D gene TRBD2, 6 bases. This CDR3 contains 14 residues. CDR1 is SGHNT and CDR2 is YENEEA in the germline V gene. Trimming stripped 3 bases from V and 6 bases from J, with 15 bases between. CDR3 amino acids: CASSFSSAGSEQYV. The CDR3 DNA follows: TGTGCCAGCAGCTTCTCCAGTGCGGGGTCCGAGCAGTACGTC.

The chain links TRBV6-5 to TRBJ2-5; perhaps TRBD1 as D (6 bases). CDR1 MNHEY and CDR2 SVGAGI come from the germline V gene. The V and J ends lost 5 bases and 4 bases respectively, with 17 bases between them. CDR3 length: 15 amino acids. CDR3: CASSKTTGRSETQYF. In nucleotides, the CDR3 is TGTGCCAGCAGTAAAACGACAGGACGATCAGAGACCCAGTACTTC.

The chain has TRBV11-2 and TRBJ1-2; 10 bases map to TRBD1. The junction had 9 bases not matched to a gene; V was cut back by 4 bases and J by 7 bases. CDR1 and CDR2 from the germline V gene are SGHAT and FQNNGV. CDR3 length: 15 amino acids. In DNA form, the CDR3 reads TGTGCCAGCAGCTCCCTGACAGGGGGCGGCAGTGGCTACACCTTC. Protein: CASSSLTGGGSGYTF.

CDR3 region: CATSRGGAGTGTYEQYV. CDR3 bases: TGTGCCACCAGCAGAGGGGGGGCGGGGACAGGGACCTACGAGCAGTACGTC. The J gene is TRBJ2-7, the V gene TRBV15; TRBD1 aligns across 9 bases. CDR3 size: 17 residues. The ends lost 1 base at V and 2 bases at J; junction bases unmatched: 9. The germline V gene encodes CDR1 LNHNV and CDR2 YYDKDF (reference sequence).

V and J are TRBV5-1 and TRBJ2-1, with D possibly matching TRBD2 (5 bases). Trimming left V 2 bases short and J 5 bases short, with 8 bases between. Germline values: CDR1 SGHRS, CDR2 YFSETQ. The CDR3 runs to 13 residues. The CDR3 loop is CASSFDGDNEQFF. For the CDR3, the DNA is TGCGCCAGCAGCTTTGACGGGGACAATGAGCAGTTCTTC.

The chain links TRBV5-1 to TRBJ2-5; D possibly corresponds to TRBD1 (5 bases). The ends were cut back, 0 bases at V and 1 base at J, with 10 bases in the middle. CDR1 is SGHRS and CDR2 is YFSETQ in the germline V gene. The CDR3 is 15 amino acids. This CDR3 is CASSLEGPFQETQYF. DNA for the CDR3: TGCGCCAGCAGCTTGGAGGGGCCCTTCCAAGAGACCCAGTACTTC.

V and J are TRBV28 and TRBJ1-1, with 8 positions matching TRBD1. The germline CDR1 and CDR2 sequences are MDHEN and SYDVKM. V gave up 5 bases and J gave up 1 base; unmatched junction bases: 12. The CDR3 contains 17 residues. The CDR3 region is CASSPHGQGHENTEAFF. Here the CDR3 DNA reads TGTGCCAGCAGTCCCCATGGACAGGGCCACGAGAACACTGAAGCTTTCTTT. Complete variable domain (other parts from reference TRBV28 and TRBJ1-1): DVKVTQSSRYLVKRTGEKVFLECVQDMDHENMFWYRQDPGLGLRLIYFSYDVKMKEKGDIPEGYSVSREKKERFSLILESASTNQTSMYLCASSPHGQGHENTEAFFGQGTRLTVV.